The 20 T cell receptor beta chains presented below share a single source sample, sequenced in a study of post-analysis software for immune sequencing data. Notes on the study in general: Five TRBV segments, including TRBV5-6, TRBV5-1 and TRBV20-1, were more frequent in patients than controls.

Unique molecular identifiers were carried by the TCR beta cDNA libraries. TCRdb re-derived calls from the PCR reads in MiXCR, one entry per CDR3 protein. The table records roughly 870,000 distinct CDR3 sequences, about 50% of them present only once. These receptors have no known antigen. Sequencing was carried out using blood. The source of these receptors is a girl between 10 and 17 years old with multiple sclerosis.

The chain joins TRBV5-1 to TRBJ2-3; D is undetermined. V lost 3 bases and J 5 bases, leaving 22 bases between the germline ends. The germline V gene encodes CDR1 SGHRS and CDR2 YFSETQ. CDR3 length: 17 amino acids. The CDR3 DNA reads as TGCGCCAGCAGCTACGACCTTAAGGGTGTAGCACAAGATACGCAGTATTTT. It encodes CASSYDLKGVAQDTQYF. Using reference TRBV5-1 and TRBJ2-3 for the parts outside the CDR3, the full variable domain is KAGVTQTPRYLIKTRGQQVTLSCSPISGHRSVSWYQQTPGQGLQFLFEYFSETQRNKGNFPGRFSGRQFSNSRSEMNVSTLELGDSALYLCASSYDLKGVAQDTQYFGPGTRLTVL.

The chain combines TRBV5-1 with TRBJ2-1, with a possible D match to TRBD2 (6 bases). The V end lost 6 bases, the J end lost 10 bases, and 17 bases lay between the germline ends. The CDR3 is made up of 13 amino acids. The germline V gene encodes CDR1 SGHRS and CDR2 YFSETQ. CDR3 sequence (DNA): TGCGCCAGCAAGGGAGGTGATTACTACGAGCAGTTCTTC. The encoded protein is CASKGGDYYEQFF.

The CDR3 bases are TGTGCCAGCAGCCAAAGGGGAGGAAACTATGGCTACACCTTC. The encoded protein is CASSQRGGNYGYTF. J is TRBJ1-2 and V is TRBV6-1; D might be TRBD1 (5 bases). The V end lost 6 bases, the J end lost 2 bases, and 13 bases lay between the germline ends. The CDR3 extends over 14 amino acids. Germline V gives CDR1 MNHNS, CDR2 SASEGT.

The chain combines TRBV20-1 with TRBJ2-1; D gene uncertain. The CDR3 contains 13 residues. The germline V gene has CDR1 DFQATT and CDR2 SNEGSKA (reference sequence). The V end lost 2 bases, the J end lost 3 bases, and 8 bases lay between the germline ends. The CDR3 DNA reads as TGCAGTGCTAGATCGTCAGGCTACAATGAGCAGTTCTTC. This encodes CSARSSGYNEQFF.

This rearrangement joins TRBV20-1 to TRBJ2-7; TRBD2 matches at 11 bases. The CDR3 sequence is 14 residues long. J was trimmed by 4 bases and V by 6 bases; bases with no gene match: 8. In germline, CDR1 is DFQATT, CDR2 SNEGSKA (reference sequence). Written as DNA, the CDR3 is TGCAGTGCGGCATCCGGGACTAGCGGATACGAGCAGTACTTC. This translates into CSAASGTSGYEQYF.

The V and J genes are TRBV24-1 and TRBJ2-7; TRBD1 matches 7 bases. The CDR3 covers 16 residues. The ends lost 3 bases at V and 1 base at J; junction bases unmatched: 8. Looked up from germline, CDR1 is KGHDR and CDR2 is SFDVKD. The chain's CDR3 is CATSDTGQQVSYEQYF. The CDR3 coding sequence is TGTGCCACCAGTGATACGGGACAGCAGGTATCCTACGAGCAGTACTTC.

The chain uses TRBV6-5 and TRBJ2-3; 9 bases are a match to TRBD2. Germline V gene sequence: CDR1 MNHEY, CDR2 SVGAGI. V trimming: 5 bases; J trimming: 7 bases; junction bases outside the gene matches: 7. This CDR3 spans 14 amino acids. DNA for the CDR3: TGTGCCAGCAGTGGGGCTAGCGGGATACATACGCAGTATTTT. Translated, it gives CASSGASGIHTQYF.

The V and J genes are TRBV5-4 and TRBJ2-3, with D possibly matching TRBD2 (6 bases). The length of the CDR3 is 14 residues. V lost 0 bases and J lost 5, with 10 bases in between. Germline loops: CDR1 SGHNT, CDR2 YYREEE (reference sequence). DNA for the CDR3: TGTGCCAGCAGCTTGGAGCAGGGAGGAGATACGCAGTATTTT. This codes for CASSLEQGGDTQYF.

The chain recombines TRBV20-1 with TRBJ1-1, with 11 nucleotides matching TRBD1. This CDR3 is 14 amino acids long. CDR1 and CDR2 from the germline V gene are DFQATT and SNEGSKA (reference sequence). The V gene end was trimmed by 6 bases and the J gene end by 3 bases; junction bases not matched to a gene: 6. CDR3 loop: CSAAGTGGYTEAFF. In DNA, the CDR3 is TGCAGTGCGGCCGGGACAGGGGGTTACACTGAAGCTTTCTTT.

V is TRBV5-1 and J is TRBJ1-1; D unresolved. This CDR3 comprises 16 residues. The V end lost 0 bases, the J end lost 3 bases, and 15 bases lay between the germline ends. In germline, CDR1 is SGHRS, CDR2 YFSETQ. The DNA of the CDR3 is TGCGCCAGCAGCTTGGGGTTCCCCAAGGGCTACACTGAAGCTTTCTTT. It is translated as CASSLGFPKGYTEAFF.

This clonotype appeared once. The CDR3 DNA sequence: TGTGCCAGCAGCTCGTTAGGACTCCAGTCGGGCTCCTACAATGAGCAGTTCTTC. This encodes CASSSLGLQSGSYNEQFF. This chain joins TRBV7-6 and TRBJ2-1; D is possibly TRBD2 (5 bases). From germline, CDR1 is SGHVS and CDR2 FNYEAQ. The length of the CDR3 is 18 residues. Between the trimmed V and J ends, which lost 4 bases and 0 bases, there was a span of 19 bases.

The chain is built from TRBV15 and TRBJ2-1; D is possibly TRBD1 (5 bases). CDR1 is LNHNV and CDR2 is YYDKDF in the germline V gene (reference sequence). This CDR3 comprises 18 residues. V was trimmed by 1 base and J by 0 bases, leaving 16 bases between them. The CDR3 loop reads CATSRGAGWGRSYNEQFF. DNA of the CDR3: TGTGCCACCAGCAGAGGCGCCGGGTGGGGCCGCTCCTACAATGAGCAGTTCTTC.

As concerns this clonotype: An end of the junction differs from the germline gene, which may be a read error. J is TRBJ2-5 and V is TRBV6-6; D is ambiguous. The CDR3 extends over 11 amino acids. From germline, CDR1 is MNHNY and CDR2 SVGAGI (reference sequence). DNA for the CDR3: TGTGCCAGCGGTTACCAAGAGACCCAGTACTTC. Encoded protein: CASGYQETQYF.

To note about this clonotype: Germline is not matched at one junction end, which may reflect a read error. The chain combines TRBV3-1 with TRBJ2-7; 9 bases align to TRBD1. This CDR3 has 15 residues. The germline V gene has CDR1 LGHDT and CDR2 YNNKEL (reference sequence). This CDR3 reads CVSSQGQGFSYEQYF. The CDR3 DNA sequence: TGTGTCAGCAGCCAGGGACAGGGTTTCTCCTACGAGCAGTACTTC.

This chain links TRBV14 with TRBJ2-5, with D perhaps matching TRBD2 (6 bases). The J call could be wrong; TRBJ2-7 is a better fit for the DNA end. Germline lookup yields CDR1 SGHDN and CDR2 FVKESK. This CDR3 spans 17 amino acids. CDR3 amino acids: CASSQVNAYPEGYEQYF. The CDR3, as DNA: TGTGCCAGCAGCCAAGTAAATGCTTATCCGGAGGGATACGAGCAGTACTTC.

The V call is TRBV7-6, the J call TRBJ2-7; 8 nucleotides line up with TRBD1. From germline, CDR1 is SGHVS and CDR2 FNYEAQ. Trimming took 3 bases from V and 5 from J; bases not matched to a gene: 6. This CDR3 has 14 amino acids. CDR3 amino acids: CASSLTGESHEQYF. Written as DNA, the CDR3 is TGTGCCAGCAGCTTGACAGGGGAGTCCCACGAGCAGTACTTC.

This clonotype came up a few times. The chain couples TRBV12-3 or TRBV12-4 to TRBJ2-7; TRBD2 aligns across 8 bases. This CDR3 has 17 amino acids. The V and J ends lost 3 bases and 4 bases, in that order; junction bases with no gene match: 14. CDR3 sequence: CASSFPPGRGAQYEQYF. The CDR3 region has the DNA TGTGCCAGCAGTTTCCCCCCGGGGCGGGGGGCCCAATACGAGCAGTACTTC.

This clonotype has only a few counts. The V gene is TRBV4-1, the J gene TRBJ2-7; a possible D gene is TRBD1 (5 bases). The CDR3 loop spans 19 amino acids. The germline gives CDR1 MGHRA, CDR2 YSYEKL. V gave up 0 bases and J gave up 4 bases, with 25 bases separating them. The DNA for the CDR3 is TGCGCCAGCAGCCAAGATCGTGAGACGGGCCAGGGTGTCGGTTACGAGCAGTACTTC. Translated, it gives CASSQDRETGQGVGYEQYF.

The rearrangement uses TRBV25-1 and TRBJ2-5, with D possibly matching TRBD1 (5 bases). The DNA end favors TRBJ2-7, so the J call may be wrong. CDR3 size: 14 residues. Germline CDR1 reads MGHDK; CDR2 reads SYGVNS. For the CDR3, the DNA is TGTGCCAGCAAGAACAGGTCCCCATTCTACGAGCAGTACTTC. Its translation: CASKNRSPFYEQYF.

This clonotype was observed a few times. V gene TRBV20-1 combines with J gene TRBJ1-6; 7 bases align to TRBD1. CDR1 and CDR2 from the germline V gene are DFQATT and SNEGSKA (reference sequence). The CDR3 length is 13 residues. Trimming removed 3 bases from V and 8 bases from J; junction bases left unmatched: 4. In nucleotides, the CDR3 is TGCAGTGCTAGCCTCCAGGGGGATTCACCCCTCCACTTT. Translation: CSASLQGDSPLHF.